A single sample gave rise to the 4 T cell receptor beta chains below, sequenced in a study of T cell responses to AZD1222 COVID-19 vaccine. The table came from immunoSEQ multiplex PCR; TCRdb's copy has only in-frame clones and leaves some out. Of fewer than 110,000 clones in the sample, roughly 87% were seen once. The sequenced sample was peripheral blood, obtained on day 0 of AZD1222 vaccination. The receptors were sampled from an adult in good health.

V is TRBV6-5 and J is TRBJ1-2, with 11 bases fitting TRBD1. The CDR3 loop spans 15 amino acids. Germline V lookup: CDR1 MNHEY, CDR2 SVGAGI. J lost 1 base, V lost 6 bases, and 4 bases had no gene match. This CDR3 is CASRPGQGGNYGYTF. CDR3 nucleotide sequence: TGTGCCAGCAGGCCGGGACAGGGGGGTAACTATGGCTACACCTTC.

This sequence joins TRBV30 and TRBJ1-1; weak D call: TRBD1 (5 bases). This CDR3 is 14 amino acids long. Trimming stripped 0 bases from V and 4 bases from J, with 12 bases between. Per the germline V gene, CDR1 is GTSNPN and CDR2 is SVGIG (reference sequence). In DNA, the CDR3 is TGTGCCTGGAGTGTACGGGGGAGCGGCACTGAAGCTTTCTTT. Translating it yields CAWSVRGSGTEAFF.

This clone appeared once. The chain combines TRBV7-9 with TRBJ1-2; D is undetermined. The CDR3 runs 16 residues. With 0 bases removed from V and 5 bases from J, the gap between germline ends came to 16 bases. Germline CDR1 SEHNR, CDR2 FQNEAQ (reference sequence). CDR3 coding DNA: TGTGCCAGCAGCTTAGCGGACTTGACCATTTCTTATGGCTACACCTTC. Its translation is CASSLADLTISYGYTF.

CDR3 nucleotide sequence: TGTGCCAGCAGCTTAGGGCCAGTTAGGAACACTGAAGCTTTCTTT. Amino acid sequence: CASSLGPVRNTEAFF. V is TRBV7-2 and J is TRBJ1-1; D remains unclear. Germline V gene sequence: CDR1 SGHTA, CDR2 FQGNSA. Trimming cost V 1 base and J 1 base, with 10 bases left between them. The CDR3 totals 15 residues.